This T cell receptor beta chain was recorded in a study of blood T cell repertoires in COVID-19. Study-level information: Material from acute and convalescent COVID-19 was sourced from the United States, Italy and Spain. T cells, B-cell-depleted T cells, or PBMCs supplied cDNA or gDNA.

Original handling: Reference gene primer amplification gave nucleated cell count estimates. Profiled with immunoSEQ multiplex PCR; TCRdb holds only in-frame clones, not every one. Clone size and V and J calls were adopted from that table, with D and trimming inferred from the DNA. The profile shows tens of thousands of clones, 75% to 90% of them singletons. The TCR originated in a man aged 55 to 70 with active COVID-19. The sequencing sample was made of peripheral blood.

The CDR3 DNA reads TGTGCCAGCAGCGTAGCTGCTAGCGTGGGGGGAGATACGCAGTATTTT. Protein sequence: CASSVAASVGGDTQYF. The rearrangement links TRBV9 to TRBJ2-3; maybe TRBD2 (6 bases). Deletions cut 0 bases from V and 5 bases from J, with 16 bases between. This CDR3 comprises 16 residues. Germline CDR1 and CDR2: SGDLS and YYNGEE.